This T cell receptor beta chain was recovered during a study of OX40 agonist ivuxolimab in advanced cancers. The protocol was immunoSEQ multiplex PCR, while the TCRdb copy is restricted to in-frame clones and leaves out a portion. The data hold more than 75,000 clones, with less than 90% observed a single time. This clone occurred once. What it binds is unknown. Regarding the study as a whole: CD4+ and CD8+ blood T cells expanded clonally by week 6 at 0.1 to 3.0 mg/kg.

The investigators sampled blood at baseline, at cycle 4 day 1, and at cycle 7 day 1. Germline V gives CDR1 ENHRY, CDR2 SYGVKD. The CDR3 is made up of 15 amino acids. The TCR originated in an adult with an advanced solid tumor such as melanoma, head and neck, liver or kidney cancer. V is TRBV10-3 and J is TRBJ2-5; possibly TRBD1 for D (6 bases). Judging by the DNA end, TRBJ2-7 fits better; the J call may be wrong. This specimen consisted of CD4+ or CD8+ T cells sorted from blood, obtained in a trial of the OX40 agonist ivuxolimab. The CDR3 loop is CAISETRQVSYEQYF. DNA for the CDR3: TGTGCCATCAGTGAGACGAGACAGGTCTCCTACGAGCAGTACTTC.